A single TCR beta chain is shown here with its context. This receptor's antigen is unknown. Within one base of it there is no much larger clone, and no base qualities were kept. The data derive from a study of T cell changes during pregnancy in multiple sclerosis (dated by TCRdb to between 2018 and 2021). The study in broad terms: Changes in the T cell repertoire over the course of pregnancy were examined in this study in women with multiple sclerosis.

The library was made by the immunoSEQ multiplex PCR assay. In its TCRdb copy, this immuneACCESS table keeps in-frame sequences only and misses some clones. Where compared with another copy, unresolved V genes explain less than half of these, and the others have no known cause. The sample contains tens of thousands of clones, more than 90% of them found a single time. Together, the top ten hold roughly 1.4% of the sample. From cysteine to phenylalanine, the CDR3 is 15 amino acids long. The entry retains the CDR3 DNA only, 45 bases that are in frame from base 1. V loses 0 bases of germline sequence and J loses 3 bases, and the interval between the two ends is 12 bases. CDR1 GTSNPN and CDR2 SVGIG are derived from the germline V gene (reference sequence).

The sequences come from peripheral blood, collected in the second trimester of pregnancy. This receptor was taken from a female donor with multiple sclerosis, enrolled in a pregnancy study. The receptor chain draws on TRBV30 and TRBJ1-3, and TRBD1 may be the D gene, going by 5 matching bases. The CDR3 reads CAWSVRQGGGNTIYF. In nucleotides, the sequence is TGTGCCTGGAGTGTACGGCAGGGAGGTGGAAACACCATATATTTT.